This TCR beta chain was documented in a study of T cells in Graves' hyperthyroidism and ophthalmopathy. The CDR3 regions of TCR beta were amplified from RNA transcripts. Using the HTBI primer set, a first-round RT-PCR was run on the TCR CDR3. In TCRdb, the multiplex PCR reads were re-called with MiXCR into one record per CDR3 protein. The data contain about 380,000 distinct CDR3 sequences, approximately 12% of them singletons. V lost 1 base, J lost 2 bases, and 4 bases stayed unmatched. Germline lookup yields CDR1 MGHRA and CDR2 YSYEKL. The CDR3 runs to 15 residues. This clonotype was recorded once. This chain links TRBV4-1 with TRBJ2-7; 8 positions agree with TRBD1. This clonotype was sampled from a man younger than 40 with Graves' hyperthyroidism that later progressed to Graves' ophthalmopathy. Material for sequencing was blood. CDR3 in DNA: TGCGCCAGCAGCCAAGTTGGACAGGGCCCCTACGAGCAGTACTTC. Translating gives CASSQVGQGPYEQYF.